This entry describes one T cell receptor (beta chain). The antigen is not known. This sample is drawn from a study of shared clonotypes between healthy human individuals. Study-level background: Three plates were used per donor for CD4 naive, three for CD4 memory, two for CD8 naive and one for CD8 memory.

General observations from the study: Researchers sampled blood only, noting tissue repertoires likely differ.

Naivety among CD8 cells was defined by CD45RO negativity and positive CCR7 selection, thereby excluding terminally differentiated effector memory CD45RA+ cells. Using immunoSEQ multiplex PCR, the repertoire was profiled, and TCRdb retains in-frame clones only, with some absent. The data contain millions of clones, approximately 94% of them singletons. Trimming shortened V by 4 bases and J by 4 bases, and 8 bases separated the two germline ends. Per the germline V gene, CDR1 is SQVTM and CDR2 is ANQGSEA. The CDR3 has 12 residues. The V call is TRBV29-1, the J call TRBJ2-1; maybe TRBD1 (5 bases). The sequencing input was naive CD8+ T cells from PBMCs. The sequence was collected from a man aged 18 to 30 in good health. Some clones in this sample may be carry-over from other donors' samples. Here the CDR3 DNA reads TGCAGCGTTGTCAGACAGTACAATGAGCAGTTCTTC. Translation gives CSVVRQYNEQFF.